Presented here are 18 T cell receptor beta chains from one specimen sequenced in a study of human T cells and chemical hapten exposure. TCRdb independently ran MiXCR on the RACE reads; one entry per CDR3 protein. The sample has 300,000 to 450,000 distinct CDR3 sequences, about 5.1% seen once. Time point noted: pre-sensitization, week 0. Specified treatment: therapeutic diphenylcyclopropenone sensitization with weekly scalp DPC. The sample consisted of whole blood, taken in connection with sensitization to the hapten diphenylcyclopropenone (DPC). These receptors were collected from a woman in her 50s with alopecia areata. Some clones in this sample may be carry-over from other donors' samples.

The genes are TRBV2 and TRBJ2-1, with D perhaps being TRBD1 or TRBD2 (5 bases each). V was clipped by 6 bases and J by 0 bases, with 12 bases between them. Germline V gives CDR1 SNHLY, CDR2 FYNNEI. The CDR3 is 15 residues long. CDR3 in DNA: TGTGCCAGCAGGGGACGTGCCGGCTCCTACAATGAGCAGTTCTTC. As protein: CASRGRAGSYNEQFF.

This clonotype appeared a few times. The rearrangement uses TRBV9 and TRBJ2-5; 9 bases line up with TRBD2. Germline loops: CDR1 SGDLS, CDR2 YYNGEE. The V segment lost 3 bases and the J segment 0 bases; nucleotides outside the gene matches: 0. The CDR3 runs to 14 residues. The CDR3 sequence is CASSGTSDQETQYF. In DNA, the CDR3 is TGTGCCAGCAGCGGGACTAGCGACCAAGAGACCCAGTACTTC.

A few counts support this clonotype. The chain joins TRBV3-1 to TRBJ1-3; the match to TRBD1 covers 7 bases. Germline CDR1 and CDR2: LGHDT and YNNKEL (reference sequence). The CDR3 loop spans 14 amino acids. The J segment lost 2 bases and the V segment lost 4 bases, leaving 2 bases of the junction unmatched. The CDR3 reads CASSRDRAGNTIYF. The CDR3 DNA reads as TGTGCCAGCAGCCGAGACAGGGCTGGAAACACCATATATTTT.

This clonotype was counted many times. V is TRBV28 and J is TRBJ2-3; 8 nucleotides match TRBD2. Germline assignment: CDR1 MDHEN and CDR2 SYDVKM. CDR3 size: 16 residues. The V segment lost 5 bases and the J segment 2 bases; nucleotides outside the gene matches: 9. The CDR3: CASSPPRGGHTDTQYF. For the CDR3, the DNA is TGTGCCAGCAGTCCCCCCCGGGGGGGGCACACAGATACGCAGTATTTT.

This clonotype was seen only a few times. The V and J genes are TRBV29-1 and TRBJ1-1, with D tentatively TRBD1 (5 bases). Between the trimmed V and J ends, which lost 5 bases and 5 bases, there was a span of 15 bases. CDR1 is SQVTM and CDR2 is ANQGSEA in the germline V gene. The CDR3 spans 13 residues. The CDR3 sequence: CSVQTLRGTEAFF. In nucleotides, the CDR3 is TGCAGCGTTCAGACGCTGCGGGGGACTGAAGCTTTCTTT.

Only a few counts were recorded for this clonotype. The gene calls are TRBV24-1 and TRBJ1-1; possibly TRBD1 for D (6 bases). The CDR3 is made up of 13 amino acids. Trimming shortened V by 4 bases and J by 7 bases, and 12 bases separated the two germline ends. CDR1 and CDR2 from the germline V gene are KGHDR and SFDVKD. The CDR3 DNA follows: TGTGCCACCAGTGACGGGCCCAGGGGTGAAGCTTTCTTT. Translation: CATSDGPRGEAFF.

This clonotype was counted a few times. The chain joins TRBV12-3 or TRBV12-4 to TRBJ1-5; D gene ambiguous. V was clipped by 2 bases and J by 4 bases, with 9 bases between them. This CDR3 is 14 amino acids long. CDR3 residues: CASSLWQVNQPQHF. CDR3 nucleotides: TGTGCCAGCAGTTTATGGCAGGTTAATCAGCCCCAGCATTTT.

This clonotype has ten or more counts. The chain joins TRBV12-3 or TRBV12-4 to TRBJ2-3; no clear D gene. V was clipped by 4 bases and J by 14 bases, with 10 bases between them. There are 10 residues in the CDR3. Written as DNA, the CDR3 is TGTGCCAGCAGTTCGGGTTTATTGTATTTT. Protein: CASSSGLLYF.

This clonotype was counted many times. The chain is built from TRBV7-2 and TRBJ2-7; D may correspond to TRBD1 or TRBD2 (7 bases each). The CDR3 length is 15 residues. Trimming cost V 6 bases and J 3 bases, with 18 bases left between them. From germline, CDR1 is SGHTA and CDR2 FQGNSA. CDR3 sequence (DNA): TGTGCCAGCAGGTCACAGGGAGGGGGCTTCTACGAGCAGTACTTC. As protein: CASRSQGGGFYEQYF.

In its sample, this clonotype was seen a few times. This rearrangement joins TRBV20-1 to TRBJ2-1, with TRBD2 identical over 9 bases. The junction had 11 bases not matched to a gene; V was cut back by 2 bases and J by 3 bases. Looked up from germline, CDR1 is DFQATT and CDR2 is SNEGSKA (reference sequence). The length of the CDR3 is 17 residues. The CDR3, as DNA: TGCAGTGCTAGACCCCATGGAAGCGGGAGGAGCTACAATGAGCAGTTCTTC. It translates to CSARPHGSGRSYNEQFF.

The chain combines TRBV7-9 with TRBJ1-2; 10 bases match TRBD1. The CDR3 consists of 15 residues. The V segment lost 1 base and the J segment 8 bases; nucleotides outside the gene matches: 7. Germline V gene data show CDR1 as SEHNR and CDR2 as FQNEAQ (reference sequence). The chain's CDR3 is CASSLGGTGVGGYTF. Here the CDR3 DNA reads TGTGCCAGCAGCTTAGGAGGGACAGGGGTTGGAGGCTACACCTTC.

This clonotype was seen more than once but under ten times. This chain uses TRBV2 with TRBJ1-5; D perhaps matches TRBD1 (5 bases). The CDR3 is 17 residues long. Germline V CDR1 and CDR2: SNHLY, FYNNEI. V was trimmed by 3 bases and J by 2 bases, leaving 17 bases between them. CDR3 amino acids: CASSDLGVSPRNQPQHF. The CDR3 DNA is TGTGCCAGCAGTGATCTGGGGGTTAGCCCCCGCAATCAGCCCCAGCATTTT.

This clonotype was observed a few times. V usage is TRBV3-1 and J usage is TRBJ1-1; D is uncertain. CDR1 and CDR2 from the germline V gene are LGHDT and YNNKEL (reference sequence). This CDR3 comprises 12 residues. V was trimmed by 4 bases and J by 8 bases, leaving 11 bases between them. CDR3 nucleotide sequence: TGTGCCAGCAGCCCCCTGGGGAGGGAAGCTTTCTTT. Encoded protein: CASSPLGREAFF.

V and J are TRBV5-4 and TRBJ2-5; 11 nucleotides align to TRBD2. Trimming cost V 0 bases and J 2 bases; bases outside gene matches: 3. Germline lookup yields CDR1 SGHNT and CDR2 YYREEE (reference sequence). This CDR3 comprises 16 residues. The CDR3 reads CASSLDPSGRQETQYF. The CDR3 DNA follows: TGTGCCAGCAGCTTGGATCCTAGCGGGAGGCAAGAGACCCAGTACTTC.

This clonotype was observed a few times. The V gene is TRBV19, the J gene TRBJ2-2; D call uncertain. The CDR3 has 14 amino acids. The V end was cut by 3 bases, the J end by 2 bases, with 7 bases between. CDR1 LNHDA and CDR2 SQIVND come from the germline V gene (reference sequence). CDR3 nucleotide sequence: TGTGCCAGTAGTATTAATACCAACACCGGGGAGCTGTTTTTT. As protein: CASSINTNTGELFF.

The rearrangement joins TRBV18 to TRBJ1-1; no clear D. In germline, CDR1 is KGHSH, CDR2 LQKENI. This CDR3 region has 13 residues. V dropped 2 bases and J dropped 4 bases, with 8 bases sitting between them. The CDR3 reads CASSPKDGTEAFF. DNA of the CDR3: TGTGCCAGCTCACCAAAGGACGGCACTGAAGCTTTCTTT.

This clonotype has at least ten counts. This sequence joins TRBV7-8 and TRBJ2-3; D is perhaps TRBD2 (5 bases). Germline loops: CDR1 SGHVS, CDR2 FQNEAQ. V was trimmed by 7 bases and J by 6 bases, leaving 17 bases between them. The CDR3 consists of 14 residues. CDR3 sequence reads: CASMTRGAPDTQYF. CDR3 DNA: TGTGCCAGCATGACACGGGGTGCGCCGGATACGCAGTATTTT.

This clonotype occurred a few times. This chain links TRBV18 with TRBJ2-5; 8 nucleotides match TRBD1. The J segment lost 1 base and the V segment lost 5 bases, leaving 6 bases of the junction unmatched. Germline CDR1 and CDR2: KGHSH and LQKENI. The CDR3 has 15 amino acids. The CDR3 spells CASSSGQGTQETQYF. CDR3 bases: TGTGCCAGCTCATCAGGACAGGGAACCCAAGAGACCCAGTACTTC.